This record concerns one T cell receptor beta chain sequence. The sample originates from a study of shared clonotypes between healthy human individuals. TCRdb's table, derived via immunoSEQ multiplex PCR, lists solely in-frame clones and lacks some. This repertoire shows hundreds of thousands of clones, 96% found once; its top ten account for 0.11%. The CDR3 loop spans 16 amino acids. The junction had 10 bases not matched to a gene; V was cut back by 5 bases and J by 2 bases. Per the germline V gene, CDR1 is SGHTA and CDR2 is FQGTGA. Naive CD8 cells lacked CD45RO and underwent positive selection for CCR7, leaving out terminally differentiated effector memory CD45RA+ cells.

The sequencing sample was made of naive CD8+ T cells sorted from blood. The clonotype was recovered from a woman aged 25 to 39 in good health. This sequence joins TRBV7-3 and TRBJ2-7; TRBD2 aligns across 9 bases. In DNA, the CDR3 is TGTGCCAGCAGCCCCTCGGGTAGCGGGAGTGCCTACGAGCAGTACTTC. Its translation is CASSPSGSGSAYEQYF.